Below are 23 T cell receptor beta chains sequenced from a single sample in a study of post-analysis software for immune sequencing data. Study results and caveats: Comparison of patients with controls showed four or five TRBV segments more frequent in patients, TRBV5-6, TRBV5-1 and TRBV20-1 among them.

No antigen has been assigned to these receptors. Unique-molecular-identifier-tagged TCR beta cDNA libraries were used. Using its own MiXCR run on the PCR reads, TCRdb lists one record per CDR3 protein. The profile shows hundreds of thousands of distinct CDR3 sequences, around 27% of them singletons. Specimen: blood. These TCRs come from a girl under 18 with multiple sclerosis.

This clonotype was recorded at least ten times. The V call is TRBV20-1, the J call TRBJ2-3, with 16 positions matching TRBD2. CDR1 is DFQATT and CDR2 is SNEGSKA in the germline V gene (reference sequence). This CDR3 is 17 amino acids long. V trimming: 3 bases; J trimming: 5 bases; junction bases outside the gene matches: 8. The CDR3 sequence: CSASSGTSGGGQDTQYF. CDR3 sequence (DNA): TGCAGTGCTAGTTCCGGGACTAGCGGGGGGGGTCAAGATACGCAGTATTTT.

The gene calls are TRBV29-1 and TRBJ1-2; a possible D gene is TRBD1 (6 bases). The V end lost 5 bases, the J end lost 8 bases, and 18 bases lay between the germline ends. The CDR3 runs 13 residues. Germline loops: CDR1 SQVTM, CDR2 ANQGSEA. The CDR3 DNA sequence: TGCAGCGTTAGTCCAGGGGCCGGTGGCGGCTACACCTTC. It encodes CSVSPGAGGGYTF.

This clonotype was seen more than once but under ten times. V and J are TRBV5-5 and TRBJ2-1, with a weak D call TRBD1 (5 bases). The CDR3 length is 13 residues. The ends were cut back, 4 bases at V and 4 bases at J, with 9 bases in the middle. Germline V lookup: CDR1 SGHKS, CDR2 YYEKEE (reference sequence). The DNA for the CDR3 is TGTGCCAGCAGCGTGACAGTTTACAATGAGCAGTTCTTC. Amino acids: CASSVTVYNEQFF.

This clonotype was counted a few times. The chain's CDR3 is CASSIRDSSYNEQFF. As DNA, the CDR3 is TGTGCCAGCAGCATCCGGGACAGCTCCTACAATGAGCAGTTCTTC. The V and J genes are TRBV9 and TRBJ2-1; 7 bases agree with TRBD1. Germline values: CDR1 SGDLS, CDR2 YYNGEE. The CDR3 has 15 residues. Trimming took 4 bases from V and 0 from J; bases not matched to a gene: 4.

CDR3 nucleotides: TGTGCCACCGGGTCGGGACAGGGCAGCTCTAACTATGGCTACACCTTC. It encodes CATGSGQGSSNYGYTF. The rearrangement links TRBV24-1 to TRBJ1-2, with 9 bases that match TRBD1. This CDR3 is 16 amino acids long. In germline, CDR1 is KGHDR, CDR2 SFDVKD. J gave up 0 bases and V 9 bases, and 10 bases lay outside the gene matches.

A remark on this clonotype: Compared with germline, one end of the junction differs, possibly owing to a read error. As DNA, the CDR3 is TGCACCAGCAGCCAGGGGGGACAGGGAACCTACGAGCAGTACTTC. This encodes CTSSQGGQGTYEQYF. The chain is built from TRBV4-3 and TRBJ2-7; 9 nucleotides line up with TRBD1. The CDR3 has 15 amino acids. Germline CDR1 reads LGHNA; CDR2 reads YSLEER.

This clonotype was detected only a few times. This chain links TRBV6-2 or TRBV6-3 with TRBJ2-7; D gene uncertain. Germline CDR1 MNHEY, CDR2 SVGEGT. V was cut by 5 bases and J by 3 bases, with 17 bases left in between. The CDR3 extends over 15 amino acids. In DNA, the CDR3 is TGTGCCAGCAGTCCGATCGGCAGGCCGATCTACGAGCAGTACTTC. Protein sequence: CASSPIGRPIYEQYF.

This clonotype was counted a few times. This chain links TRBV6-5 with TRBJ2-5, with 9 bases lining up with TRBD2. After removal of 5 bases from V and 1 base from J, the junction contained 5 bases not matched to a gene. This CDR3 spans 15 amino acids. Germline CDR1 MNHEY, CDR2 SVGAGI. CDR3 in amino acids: CASSTGTSSQETQYF. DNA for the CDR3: TGTGCCAGCAGTACCGGGACTAGCAGCCAAGAGACCCAGTACTTC.

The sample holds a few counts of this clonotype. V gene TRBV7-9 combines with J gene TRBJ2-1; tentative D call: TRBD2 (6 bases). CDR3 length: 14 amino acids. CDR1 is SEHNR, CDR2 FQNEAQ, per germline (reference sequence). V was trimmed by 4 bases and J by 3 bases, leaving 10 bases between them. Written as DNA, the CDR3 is TGTGCCAGCAGCTCCCCCGGGAGCTACAATGAGCAGTTCTTC. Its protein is CASSSPGSYNEQFF.

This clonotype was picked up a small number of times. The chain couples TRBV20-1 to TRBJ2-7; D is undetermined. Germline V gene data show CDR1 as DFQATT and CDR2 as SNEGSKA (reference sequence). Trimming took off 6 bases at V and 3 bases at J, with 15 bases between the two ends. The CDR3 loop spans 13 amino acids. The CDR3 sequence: CSATTEASYEQYF. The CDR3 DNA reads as TGCAGTGCCACGACCGAAGCTAGCTACGAGCAGTACTTC.

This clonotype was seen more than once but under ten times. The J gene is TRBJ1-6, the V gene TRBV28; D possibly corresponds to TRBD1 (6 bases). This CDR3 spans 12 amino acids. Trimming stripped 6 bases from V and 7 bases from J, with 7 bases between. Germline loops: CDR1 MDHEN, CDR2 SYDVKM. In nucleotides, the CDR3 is TGTGCCAGCAGAACAGGGAATTCACCCCTCCACTTT. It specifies CASRTGNSPLHF.

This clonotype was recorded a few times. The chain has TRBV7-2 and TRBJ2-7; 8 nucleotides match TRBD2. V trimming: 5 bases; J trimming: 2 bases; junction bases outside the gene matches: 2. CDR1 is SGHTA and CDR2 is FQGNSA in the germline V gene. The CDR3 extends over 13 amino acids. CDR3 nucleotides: TGTGCCAGCAGCCCCGGGAGGGCCTACGAGCAGTACTTC. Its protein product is CASSPGRAYEQYF.

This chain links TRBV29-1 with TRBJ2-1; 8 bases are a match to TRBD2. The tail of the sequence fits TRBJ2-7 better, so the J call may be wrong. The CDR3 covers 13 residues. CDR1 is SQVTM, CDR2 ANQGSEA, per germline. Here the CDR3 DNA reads TGCAGCGTTTCCAGGACTAGCTACAATGAGCAGTACTTC. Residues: CSVSRTSYNEQYF.

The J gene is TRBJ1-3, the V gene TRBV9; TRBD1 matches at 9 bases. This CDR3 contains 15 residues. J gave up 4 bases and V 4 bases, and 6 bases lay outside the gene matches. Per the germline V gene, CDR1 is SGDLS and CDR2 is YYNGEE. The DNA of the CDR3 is TGTGCCAGCAGCCTCCTTGGGACAGGGGGAAACACCATATATTTT. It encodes CASSLLGTGGNTIYF.

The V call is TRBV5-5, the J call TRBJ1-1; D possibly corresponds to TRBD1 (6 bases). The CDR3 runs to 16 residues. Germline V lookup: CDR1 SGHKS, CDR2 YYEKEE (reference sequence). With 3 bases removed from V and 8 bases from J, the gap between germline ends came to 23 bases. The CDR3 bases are TGTGCCAGCAGCTCCGCCGACCCGACAGGCCGGGCCGAAGCTTTCTTT. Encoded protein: CASSSADPTGRAEAFF.

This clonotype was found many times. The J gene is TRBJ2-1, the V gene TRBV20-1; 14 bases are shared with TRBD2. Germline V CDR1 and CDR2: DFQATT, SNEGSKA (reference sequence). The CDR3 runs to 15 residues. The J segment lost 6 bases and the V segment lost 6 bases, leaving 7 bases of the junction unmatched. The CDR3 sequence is CSAGTGTSGSNEQFF. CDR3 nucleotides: TGCAGTGCCGGAACCGGGACTAGCGGGAGCAATGAGCAGTTCTTC.

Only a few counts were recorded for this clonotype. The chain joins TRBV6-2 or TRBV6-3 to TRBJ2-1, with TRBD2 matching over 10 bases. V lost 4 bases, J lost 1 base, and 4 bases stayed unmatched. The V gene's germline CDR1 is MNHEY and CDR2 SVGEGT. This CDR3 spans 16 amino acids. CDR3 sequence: CASSSRTSGSYNEQFF. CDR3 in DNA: TGTGCCAGCAGTTCCAGGACTAGCGGTTCCTACAATGAGCAGTTCTTC.

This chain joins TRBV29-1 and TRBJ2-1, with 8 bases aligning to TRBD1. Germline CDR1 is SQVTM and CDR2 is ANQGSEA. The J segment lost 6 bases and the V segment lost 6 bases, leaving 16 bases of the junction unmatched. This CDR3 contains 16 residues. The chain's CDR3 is CSVPAGRQGIGNEQFF. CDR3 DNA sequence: TGCAGCGTCCCAGCCGGTAGACAGGGGATCGGCAATGAGCAGTTCTTC.

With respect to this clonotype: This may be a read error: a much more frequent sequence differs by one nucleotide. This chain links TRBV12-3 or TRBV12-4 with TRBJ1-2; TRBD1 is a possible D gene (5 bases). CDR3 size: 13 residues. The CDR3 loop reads CAGSPYRGFGYTF. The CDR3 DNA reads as TGTGCCGGCAGTCCTTACCGGGGGTTTGGCTACACCTTC.

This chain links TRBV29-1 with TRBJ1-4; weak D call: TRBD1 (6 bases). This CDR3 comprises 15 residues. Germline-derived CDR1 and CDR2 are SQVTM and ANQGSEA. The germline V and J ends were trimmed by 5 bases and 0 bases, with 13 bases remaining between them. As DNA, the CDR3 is TGCAGCGTTTCCCCGACAGGTTCAACTAATGAAAAACTGTTTTTT. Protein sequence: CSVSPTGSTNEKLFF.

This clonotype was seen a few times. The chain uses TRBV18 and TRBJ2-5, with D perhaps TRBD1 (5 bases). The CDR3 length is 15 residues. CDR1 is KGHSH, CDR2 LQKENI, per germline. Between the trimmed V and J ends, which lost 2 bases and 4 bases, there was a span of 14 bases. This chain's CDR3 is CASSPASAGLETQYF. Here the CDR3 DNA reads TGTGCCAGCTCACCAGCTTCGGCAGGGCTAGAGACCCAGTACTTC. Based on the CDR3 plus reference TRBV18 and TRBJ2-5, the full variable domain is NAGVMQNPRHLVRRRGQEARLRCSPMKGHSHVYWYRQLPEEGLKFMVYLQKENIIDESGMPKERFSAEFPKEGPSILRIQQVVRGDSAAYFCASSPASAGLETQYFGPGTRLLVL.

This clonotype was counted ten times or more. The CDR3 sequence is CAISESFRETDTQYF. For the CDR3, the DNA is TGTGCCATCAGTGAGTCGTTTAGGGAGACAGATACGCAGTATTTT. V gene TRBV10-3 combines with J gene TRBJ2-3, with a tentative D call TRBD2 (5 bases). The V gene lost 0 bases and the J gene lost 3 bases, with 10 bases spanning the gap. The CDR3 sequence is 15 residues long. CDR1 is ENHRY, CDR2 SYGVKD, per germline.

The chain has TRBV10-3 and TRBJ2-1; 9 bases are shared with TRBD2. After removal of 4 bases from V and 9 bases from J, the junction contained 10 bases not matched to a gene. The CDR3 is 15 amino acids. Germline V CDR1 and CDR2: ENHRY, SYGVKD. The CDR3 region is CAISVPGLASGEQFF. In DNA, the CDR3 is TGTGCCATCAGTGTACCGGGACTAGCCTCGGGTGAGCAGTTCTTC.